Sequencing of this T cell receptor (beta chain) was carried out in a study of beta chain features in type 1 diabetes. V lost 5 bases to trimming and J lost 2 bases; unmatched junction nucleotides: 4. The CDR3 is 14 amino acids. The germline gives CDR1 MNHEY, CDR2 SVGAGI. Study-level results: Among all four CD4+ subsets, Type 1 diabetes patients had TCRB CDR3s that were moderately but significantly shorter.

Sequencing targeted expressed TCRB transcripts, as all isolated RNA had been reverse transcribed. The data were produced by immunoSEQ multiplex PCR, yet TCRdb's version contains in-frame clones alone and is incomplete. The sample lists roughly 50,000 clones, around 40% occurring once. Every single donor gave one heparinised blood draw, and these averaged about 100 mL. A remark on this clone: Its antigen is unknown.

The V gene is TRBV6-5, the J gene TRBJ2-5; TRBD2 matches 8 bases. Source material: stem cell memory CD4+ T cells from blood. The receptor was isolated from a young man with type 1 diabetes. The CDR3 here is CASSEIAGQETQYF. The CDR3 DNA is TGTGCCAGCAGTGAGATAGCGGGACAAGAGACCCAGTACTTC.